What follows are 29 T cell receptor beta chains derived from one specimen sequenced in a study of control samples from healthy donors and cancer patients. Assay used: immunoSEQ multiplex PCR; TCRdb lists only in-frame clones, some missing. The sample shows 15,000 to 20,000 clones, approximately 86% of them seen only once. The sample comprised PBMCs. The receptors were sampled from a woman aged 65 to 85 with colorectal cancer.

V gene TRBV7-9 combines with J gene TRBJ2-7, with 7 bases lining up with TRBD1. The CDR3 loop spans 13 amino acids. The J segment lost 3 bases and the V segment lost 5 bases, leaving 4 bases of the junction unmatched. Germline V gene data show CDR1 as SEHNR and CDR2 as FQNEAQ (reference sequence). CDR3 sequence (DNA): TGTGCCAGCAGCCCCCACAGGGGCTACGAGCAGTACTTC. It encodes CASSPHRGYEQYF.

This clone was seen a single time. The chain employs TRBV27 and TRBJ2-1; 9 nucleotides line up with TRBD1. The V gene's germline CDR1 is MNHEY and CDR2 SMNVEV (reference sequence). The J segment lost 6 bases and the V segment lost 5 bases, leaving 8 bases of the junction unmatched. The CDR3 is made up of 15 amino acids. CDR3 residues: CASSASGTGFNEQFF. The CDR3 bases are TGTGCCAGCAGTGCTTCCGGGACAGGGTTCAATGAGCAGTTCTTC.

This chain's CDR3 is CASSSTGSNQPQHF. The CDR3 coding sequence is TGTGCCAGCAGTTCGACAGGGAGCAATCAGCCCCAGCATTTT. The V gene is TRBV6-6, the J gene TRBJ1-5, with 7 positions matching TRBD1. V was clipped by 4 bases and J by 1 base; unmatched bases: 1. Germline lookup yields CDR1 MNHNY and CDR2 SVGAGI (reference sequence). This CDR3 spans 14 amino acids.

J is TRBJ2-3 and V is TRBV4-3; D unclear. CDR1 and CDR2 from the germline V gene are LGHNA and YSLEER. With 0 bases removed from V and 1 base from J, the gap between germline ends came to 5 bases. The CDR3 totals 14 residues. This CDR3 is CASSQEERTDTQYF. CDR3 sequence (DNA): TGCGCCAGCAGCCAAGAAGAGCGCACAGATACGCAGTATTTT.

The chain is built from TRBV9 and TRBJ2-1, with 7 bases lining up with TRBD2. Germline lookup yields CDR1 SGDLS and CDR2 YYNGEE. The V segment lost 3 bases and the J segment 5 bases; nucleotides outside the gene matches: 14. The CDR3 totals 17 residues. DNA for the CDR3: TGTGCCAGCAGCGACACCTCTAGCGGCGACGGACACAATGAGCAGTTCTTC. It is translated as CASSDTSSGDGHNEQFF. Drawing the rest from reference TRBV9 and TRBJ2-1, the complete variable domain is DSGVTQTPKHLITATGQRVTLRCSPRSGDLSVYWYQQSLDQGLQFLIQYYNGEERAKGNILERFSAQQFPDLHSELNLSSLELGDSALYFCASSDTSSGDGHNEQFFGPGTRLTVL.

J is TRBJ2-3 and V is TRBV5-1, with TRBD2 matching over 9 bases. The CDR3 has 17 amino acids. Germline-derived CDR1 and CDR2 are SGHRS and YFSETQ. J gave up 0 bases and V 3 bases, and 8 bases lay outside the gene matches. In DNA form, the CDR3 reads TGCGCCAGCAGCTCACCGTGGCGGGGGGGGAGCACAGATACGCAGTATTTT. Protein sequence: CASSSPWRGGSTDTQYF.

The V call is TRBV9, the J call TRBJ2-5; 8 bases match TRBD1. The CDR3 has 15 amino acids. The V segment lost 0 bases and the J segment 2 bases; nucleotides outside the gene matches: 3. Germline values: CDR1 SGDLS, CDR2 YYNGEE. This chain's CDR3 is CASSVVQGGQETQYF. Here the CDR3 DNA reads TGTGCCAGCAGCGTAGTACAGGGGGGTCAAGAGACCCAGTACTTC. Full variable domain (remainder filled in from reference TRBV9 and TRBJ2-5): DSGVTQTPKHLITATGQRVTLRCSPRSGDLSVYWYQQSLDQGLQFLIQYYNGEERAKGNILERFSAQQFPDLHSELNLSSLELGDSALYFCASSVVQGGQETQYFGPGTRLLVL.

This clone was detected only once. V usage is TRBV4-3 and J usage is TRBJ1-1; D call uncertain. The CDR3 is made up of 16 amino acids. Germline CDR1 is LGHNA and CDR2 is YSLEER. Trimming shortened V by 0 bases and J by 6 bases, and 17 bases separated the two germline ends. This CDR3 is CASSQDRADLRSEAFF. DNA for the CDR3: TGCGCCAGCAGCCAAGATCGGGCAGACCTGAGGTCTGAAGCTTTCTTT.

This sequence joins TRBV19 and TRBJ1-5; D is ambiguous. Germline V CDR1 and CDR2: LNHDA, SQIVND (reference sequence). This CDR3 has 12 amino acids. Trimming removed 6 bases at V and 8 bases at J, with 11 bases between. CDR3 region: CASRTKGKPQHF. In DNA, the CDR3 is TGTGCCAGTAGGACAAAAGGGAAGCCCCAGCATTTT.

The chain couples TRBV27 to TRBJ2-7, with D perhaps being TRBD1 or TRBD2 (8 bases each). Germline CDR1 MNHEY, CDR2 SMNVEV (reference sequence). The CDR3 runs 18 residues. Deletions cut 3 bases from V and 4 bases from J, with 25 bases between. The DNA for the CDR3 is TGTGCCAGCAGTTTTCAAGGCACGGGGGGGACAGGTAGTTACGAGCAGTACTTC. As protein: CASSFQGTGGTGSYEQYF.

V gene TRBV4-1 combines with J gene TRBJ2-1; possibly TRBD2 for D (5 bases). This CDR3 has 15 residues. Germline V gene sequence: CDR1 MGHRA, CDR2 YSYEKL. Between the trimmed V and J ends, which lost 1 base and 2 bases, there was a span of 9 bases. CDR3 coding DNA: TGCGCCAGCAGCCAAGTAGCGCCCACCTACAATGAGCAGTTCTTC. Encoded protein: CASSQVAPTYNEQFF.

The chain is built from TRBV7-8 and TRBJ2-7; 9 bases map to TRBD2. This CDR3 comprises 16 residues. The trim removed 3 bases at V and 2 bases at J, leaving 8 bases unmatched. Per germline, CDR1 SGHVS and CDR2 FQNEAQ. CDR3 in DNA: TGTGCCAGCAGCTTTCCCTTAGCGGGAGACACCTACGAGCAGTACTTC. It yields the protein CASSFPLAGDTYEQYF.

The chain carries TRBV9 and TRBJ1-3; D perhaps matches TRBD1 (5 bases). CDR3 length equals 14 residues. The germline CDR1 and CDR2 sequences are SGDLS and YYNGEE. Trimming cost V 3 bases and J 7 bases, with 14 bases left between them. The CDR3 nucleotides read TGTGCCAGCAGCGATTGGGACGTCGGGAACACCATATATTTT. Residues: CASSDWDVGNTIYF.

This rearrangement joins TRBV7-2 to TRBJ1-1; D unresolved. The germline CDR1 and CDR2 sequences are SGHTA and FQGNSA. Trimming shortened V by 1 base and J by 1 base, and 4 bases separated the two germline ends. The CDR3 has 13 amino acids. The CDR3 reads CASSLDQNTEAFF. The CDR3 DNA follows: TGTGCCAGCAGCTTAGATCAGAACACTGAAGCTTTCTTT.

The CDR3 here is CASSFPITSGSPKDTDTQYF. The CDR3 bases are TGTGCCAGCAGTTTCCCAATTACTAGCGGGAGTCCTAAGGACACAGATACGCAGTATTTT. The V and J genes are TRBV6-2 or TRBV6-3 and TRBJ2-3; TRBD2 matches at 11 bases. The trim removed 4 bases at V and 2 bases at J, leaving 17 bases unmatched. Germline V gene data show CDR1 as MNHEY and CDR2 as SVGEGT. This CDR3 comprises 20 residues.

The chain uses TRBV7-9 and TRBJ2-1; 9 bases agree with TRBD2. CDR1 is SEHNR and CDR2 is FQNEAQ in the germline V gene (reference sequence). Trimming at V came to 3 bases and at J to 4 bases, leaving 4 bases not matched to a gene. The length of the CDR3 is 15 residues. The CDR3 coding sequence is TGTGCCAGCAGCTTCTCTAGCGGGATGTACAATGAGCAGTTCTTC. Amino acids: CASSFSSGMYNEQFF.

The chain joins TRBV5-6 to TRBJ2-7, with 9 bases fitting TRBD2. From germline, CDR1 is SGHDT and CDR2 YYEEEE. After removal of 1 base from V and 6 bases from J, the junction contained 17 bases not matched to a gene. The length of the CDR3 is 18 residues. CDR3 amino acids: CASSLRASGTRRSGEQYF. The CDR3 DNA is TGTGCCAGCAGCTTGAGGGCTAGCGGGACTAGGAGGTCGGGCGAGCAGTACTTC.

Turning to this clone: This sample also contains other DNA sequences that code for the same CDR3. The DNA for the CDR3 is TGTGCCACCAGTGATTTGCGGTTCGGCGGGACAGATACGCAGTATTTT. Translated: CATSDLRFGGTDTQYF. The rearrangement joins TRBV24-1 to TRBJ2-3, with a tentative D call TRBD2 (5 bases). Trimming shortened V by 0 bases and J by 3 bases, and 12 bases separated the two germline ends. CDR1 and CDR2 from the germline V gene are KGHDR and SFDVKD. The CDR3 is 16 residues long.

The chain is built from TRBV5-8 and TRBJ1-1; D possibly corresponds to TRBD1 (5 bases). The CDR3 is 15 residues long. CDR1 is SGHTS and CDR2 is YDEGEE in the germline V gene. Trimming stripped 7 bases from V and 0 bases from J, with 16 bases between. CDR3 sequence reads: CASLRAGGMNTEAFF. CDR3 DNA: TGTGCCAGCCTCCGTGCGGGGGGGATGAACACTGAAGCTTTCTTT.

CDR3 sequence reads: CASSPRGGANVLTF. The DNA for the CDR3 is TGCGCCAGCAGCCCTCGGGGTGGGGCCAACGTCCTGACTTTC. The chain joins TRBV4-1 to TRBJ2-6, with D perhaps TRBD2 (5 bases). V was clipped by 4 bases and J by 3 bases, with 7 bases between them. Germline-derived CDR1 and CDR2 are MGHRA and YSYEKL. This CDR3 has 14 amino acids.

The chain recombines TRBV11-3 with TRBJ1-2, with D perhaps matching TRBD1 (5 bases). This CDR3 contains 13 residues. The germline V and J ends were trimmed by 2 bases and 7 bases, with 11 bases remaining between them. Germline assignment: CDR1 SGHNT and CDR2 YENEEA. CDR3 bases: TGTGCCAGCAGCTTACGGGACCCTGGTGGCTACACCTTC. The encoded protein is CASSLRDPGGYTF.

The chain uses TRBV7-6 and TRBJ1-1; D is unclear. Germline loops: CDR1 SGHVS, CDR2 FNYEAQ. Trimming took 8 bases from V and 5 from J, leaving 9 bases between them. CDR3 length equals 11 residues. The chain's CDR3 is CASGAGTEAFF. The DNA of the CDR3 is TGTGCCAGCGGAGCCGGTACTGAAGCTTTCTTT.

V usage is TRBV14 and J usage is TRBJ2-1; TRBD2 agrees at 7 bases. J was trimmed by 7 bases and V by 1 base; bases with no gene match: 13. The germline CDR1 and CDR2 sequences are SGHDN and FVKESK. The CDR3 runs 17 residues. This CDR3 is CASSQGLIAGWGNEQFF. The CDR3 DNA is TGTGCCAGCAGCCAAGGGTTAATAGCGGGCTGGGGGAATGAGCAGTTCTTC. Filled out from reference TRBV14 and TRBJ2-1, the complete variable domain reads EAGVTQFPSHSVIEKGQTVTLRCDPISGHDNLYWYRRVMGKEIKFLLHFVKESKQDESGMPNNRFLAERTGGTYSTLKVQPAELEDSGVYFCASSQGLIAGWGNEQFFGPGTRLTVL.

V usage is TRBV24-1 and J usage is TRBJ2-1, with a possible D match to TRBD1 (6 bases). This CDR3 has 16 amino acids. Germline values: CDR1 KGHDR, CDR2 SFDVKD. V was trimmed by 4 bases and J by 0 bases, leaving 12 bases between them. CDR3 region: CATSESRGLSYNEQFF. DNA of the CDR3: TGTGCCACCAGTGAGTCCAGGGGCCTCTCCTACAATGAGCAGTTCTTC.

This chain connects TRBV9 to TRBJ2-7, with TRBD1 matching over 8 bases. Per germline, CDR1 SGDLS and CDR2 YYNGEE. This CDR3 has 16 residues. J lost 5 bases, V lost 0 bases, and 10 bases had no gene match. CDR3 DNA: TGTGCCAGCAGCGTAGGGGATGCAGGGGGCTTCCACGAGCAGTACTTC. This encodes CASSVGDAGGFHEQYF.

The genes are TRBV6-1 and TRBJ1-1; 7 bases fit TRBD1. V was clipped by 2 bases and J by 1 base; unmatched bases: 4. The CDR3 runs to 15 residues. From germline, CDR1 is MNHNS and CDR2 SASEGT. The CDR3 protein is CASSERGTANTEAFF. CDR3 nucleotides: TGTGCCAGCAGTGAAAGAGGGACAGCGAACACTGAAGCTTTCTTT.

V usage is TRBV5-3 and J usage is TRBJ1-5; D possibly corresponds to TRBD1 (5 bases). TRBV5-3 carries the ORF label, with uncertain function. Trimming took 0 bases from V and 2 from J, leaving 18 bases between them. CDR3 length equals 18 residues. CDR3 amino acids: CARSLEERGGNCNQPQHF. As DNA, the CDR3 is TGTGCCAGAAGCTTGGAAGAGAGGGGTGGGAATTGCAATCAGCCCCAGCATTTT.

The chain uses TRBV6-1 and TRBJ2-1; no reliable D call. CDR3 length: 11 residues. Per the germline V gene, CDR1 is MNHNS and CDR2 is SASEGT. Trimming pared 3 bases from V and 8 bases from J, leaving 5 bases between. The CDR3 reads CASSEGHEQFF. CDR3 sequence (DNA): TGTGCCAGCAGTGAGGGCCATGAGCAGTTCTTC.

The rearrangement uses TRBV10-3 and TRBJ2-1; 11 bases are a match to TRBD2. The CDR3 spans 16 residues. Per germline, CDR1 ENHRY and CDR2 SYGVKD. V shed 6 bases, J shed 5 bases, and the junction held 9 bases outside the gene matches. In DNA, the CDR3 is TGTGCCATCAGCTTTGGACTAGCGGGTGACCACAATGAGCAGTTCTTC. Protein sequence: CAISFGLAGDHNEQFF.